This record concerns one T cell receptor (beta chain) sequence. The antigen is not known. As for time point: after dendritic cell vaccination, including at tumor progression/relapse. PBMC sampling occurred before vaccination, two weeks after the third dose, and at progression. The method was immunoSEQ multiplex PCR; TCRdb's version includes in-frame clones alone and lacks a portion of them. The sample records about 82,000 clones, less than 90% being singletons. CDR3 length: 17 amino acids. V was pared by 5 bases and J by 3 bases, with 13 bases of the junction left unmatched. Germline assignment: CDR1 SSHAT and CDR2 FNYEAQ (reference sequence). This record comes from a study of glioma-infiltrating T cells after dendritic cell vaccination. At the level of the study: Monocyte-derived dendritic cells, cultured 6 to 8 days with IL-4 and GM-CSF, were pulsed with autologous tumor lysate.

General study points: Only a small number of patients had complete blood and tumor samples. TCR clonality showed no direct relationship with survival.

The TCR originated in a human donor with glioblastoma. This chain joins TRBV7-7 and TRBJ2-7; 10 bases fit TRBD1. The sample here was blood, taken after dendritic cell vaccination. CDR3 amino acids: CASSEERRDRGFYEQYF. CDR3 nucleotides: TGTGCCAGCAGCGAGGAGAGGCGGGACAGGGGATTCTACGAGCAGTACTTC.